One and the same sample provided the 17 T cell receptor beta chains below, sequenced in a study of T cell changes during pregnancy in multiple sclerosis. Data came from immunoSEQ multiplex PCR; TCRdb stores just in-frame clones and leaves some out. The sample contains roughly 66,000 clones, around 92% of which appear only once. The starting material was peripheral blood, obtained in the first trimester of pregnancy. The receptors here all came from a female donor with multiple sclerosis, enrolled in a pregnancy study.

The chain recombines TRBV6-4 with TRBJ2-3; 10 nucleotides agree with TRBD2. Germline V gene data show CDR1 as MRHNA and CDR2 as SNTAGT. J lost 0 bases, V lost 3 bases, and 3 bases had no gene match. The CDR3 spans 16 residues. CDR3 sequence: CASSEGAGGSTDTQYF. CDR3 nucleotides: TGTGCCAGCAGTGAAGGAGCGGGGGGGAGCACAGATACGCAGTATTTT.

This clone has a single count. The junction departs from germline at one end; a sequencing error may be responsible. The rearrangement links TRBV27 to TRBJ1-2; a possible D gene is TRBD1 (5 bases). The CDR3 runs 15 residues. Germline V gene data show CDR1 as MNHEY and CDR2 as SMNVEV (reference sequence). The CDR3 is CASTLRLGGFYGYTF. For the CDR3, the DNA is TGTGCCAGCACTTTACGACTCGGGGGATTCTATGGCTACACCTTC.

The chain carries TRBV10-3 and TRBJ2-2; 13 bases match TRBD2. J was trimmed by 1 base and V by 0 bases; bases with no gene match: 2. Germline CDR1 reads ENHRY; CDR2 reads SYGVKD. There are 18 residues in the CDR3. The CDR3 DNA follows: TGTGCCATCAGTGAGTCGCGACTAGCGGGAGGGAACACCGGGGAGCTGTTTTTT. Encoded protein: CAISESRLAGGNTGELFF.

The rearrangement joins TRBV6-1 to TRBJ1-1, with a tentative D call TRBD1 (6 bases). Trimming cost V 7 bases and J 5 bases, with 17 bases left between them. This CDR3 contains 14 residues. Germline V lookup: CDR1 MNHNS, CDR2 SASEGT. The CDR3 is CASKEIQGWTEAFF. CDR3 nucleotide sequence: TGTGCCAGCAAGGAAATACAGGGTTGGACTGAAGCTTTCTTT.

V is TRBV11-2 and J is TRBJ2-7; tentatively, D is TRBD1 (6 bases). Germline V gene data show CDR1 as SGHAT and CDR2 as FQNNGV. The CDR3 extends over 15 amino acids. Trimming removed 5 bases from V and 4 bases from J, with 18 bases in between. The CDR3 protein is CASSLLSDRLYEQYF. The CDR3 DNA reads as TGTGCCAGCAGCCTACTGAGCGACAGGCTTTACGAGCAGTACTTC.

The CDR3 DNA reads as TGTGCCAGCAGCTTACAGGCGGGAGCCAGTGAGCAGTTCTTC. Its protein is CASSLQAGASEQFF. The chain recombines TRBV7-3 with TRBJ2-1; 7 bases are shared with TRBD2. Germline CDR1 SGHTA, CDR2 FQGTGA. V lost 2 bases and J lost 9; bases outside the gene matches: 7. The CDR3 totals 14 residues.

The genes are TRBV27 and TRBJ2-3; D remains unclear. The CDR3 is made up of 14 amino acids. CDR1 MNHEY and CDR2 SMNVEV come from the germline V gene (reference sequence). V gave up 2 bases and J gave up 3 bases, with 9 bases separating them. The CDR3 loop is CASSLGRFTDTQYF. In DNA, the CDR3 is TGTGCCAGCAGTTTAGGCCGCTTTACAGATACGCAGTATTTT.

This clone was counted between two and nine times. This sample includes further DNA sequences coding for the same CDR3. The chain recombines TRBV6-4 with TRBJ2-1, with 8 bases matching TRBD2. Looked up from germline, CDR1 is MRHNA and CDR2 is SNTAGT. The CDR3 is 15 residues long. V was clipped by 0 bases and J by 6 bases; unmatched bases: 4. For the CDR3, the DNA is TGTGCCAGCAGTGACTCGACCAGCGGGAGCAATGAGCAGTTCTTC. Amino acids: CASSDSTSGSNEQFF.

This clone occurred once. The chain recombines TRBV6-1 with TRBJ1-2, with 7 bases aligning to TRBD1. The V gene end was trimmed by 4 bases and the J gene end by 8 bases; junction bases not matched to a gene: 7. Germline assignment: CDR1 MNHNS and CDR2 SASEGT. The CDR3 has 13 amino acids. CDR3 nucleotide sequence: TGTGCCAGCAGTGCTCCAGGGGGACAAGGCTACACCTTC. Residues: CASSAPGGQGYTF.

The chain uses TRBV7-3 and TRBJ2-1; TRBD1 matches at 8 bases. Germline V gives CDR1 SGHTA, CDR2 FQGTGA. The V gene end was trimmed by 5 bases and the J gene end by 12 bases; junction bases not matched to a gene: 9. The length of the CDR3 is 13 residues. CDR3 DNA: TGTGCCAGCAGCCCAGACAGGGGCCGGGTGCAGTTCTTC. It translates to CASSPDRGRVQFF. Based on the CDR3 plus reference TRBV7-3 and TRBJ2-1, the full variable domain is GAGVSQTPSNKVTEKGKYVELRCDPISGHTALYWYRQSLGQGPEFLIYFQGTGAADDSGLPNDRFFAVRPEGSVSTLKIQRTERGDSAVYLCASSPDRGRVQFFGPGTRLTVL.

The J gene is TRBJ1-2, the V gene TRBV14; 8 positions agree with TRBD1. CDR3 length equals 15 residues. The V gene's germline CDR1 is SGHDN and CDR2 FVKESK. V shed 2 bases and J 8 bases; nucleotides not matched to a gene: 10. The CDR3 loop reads CASSQRLTQGEGYTF. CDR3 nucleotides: TGTGCCAGCAGCCAACGCCTCACACAGGGGGAAGGCTACACCTTC.

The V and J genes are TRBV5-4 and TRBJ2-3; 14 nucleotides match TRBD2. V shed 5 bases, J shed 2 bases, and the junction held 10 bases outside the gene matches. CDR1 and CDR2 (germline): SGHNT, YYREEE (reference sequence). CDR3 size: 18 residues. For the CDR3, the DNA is TGTGCCAGCAGTTACCCGGGACTAGCGGGAGAGCTCACAGATACGCAGTATTTT. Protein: CASSYPGLAGELTDTQYF.

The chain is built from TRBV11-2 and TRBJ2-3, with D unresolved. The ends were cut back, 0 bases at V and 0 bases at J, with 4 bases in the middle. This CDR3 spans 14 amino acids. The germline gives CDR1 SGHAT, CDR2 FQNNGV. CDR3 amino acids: CASSLDRSTDTQYF. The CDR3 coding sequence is TGTGCCAGCAGCTTAGACCGTAGCACAGATACGCAGTATTTT.

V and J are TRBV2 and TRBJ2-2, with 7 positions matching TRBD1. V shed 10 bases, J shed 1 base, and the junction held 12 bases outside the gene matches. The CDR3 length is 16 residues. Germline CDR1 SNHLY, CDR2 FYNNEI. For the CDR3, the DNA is TGTGCCATCACTAGTGAGGGGGCGAGGAACACCGGGGAGCTGTTTTTT. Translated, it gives CAITSEGARNTGELFF.

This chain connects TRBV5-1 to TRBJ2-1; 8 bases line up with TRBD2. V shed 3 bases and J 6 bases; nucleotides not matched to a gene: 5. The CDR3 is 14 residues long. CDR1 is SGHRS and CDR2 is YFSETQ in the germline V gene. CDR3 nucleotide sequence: TGCGCCAGCAGCTCCTCGGGACTAGTCAATGAGCAGTTCTTC. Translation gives CASSSSGLVNEQFF.

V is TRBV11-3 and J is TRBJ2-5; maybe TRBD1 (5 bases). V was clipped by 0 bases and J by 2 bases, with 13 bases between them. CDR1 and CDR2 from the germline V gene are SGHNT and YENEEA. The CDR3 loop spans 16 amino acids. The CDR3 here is CASSLEGVDPQETQYF. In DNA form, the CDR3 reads TGTGCCAGCAGCTTAGAAGGGGTAGACCCACAAGAGACCCAGTACTTC.

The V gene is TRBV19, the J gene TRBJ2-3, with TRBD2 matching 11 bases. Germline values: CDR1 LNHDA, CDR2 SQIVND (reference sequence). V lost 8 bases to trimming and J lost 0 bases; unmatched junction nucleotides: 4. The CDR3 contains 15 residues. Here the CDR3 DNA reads TGTGCCAGTGGGGGACTAGCGGCTAGCACAGATACGCAGTATTTT. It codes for CASGGLAASTDTQYF.